What follows are 14 T cell receptor beta chains derived from one specimen sequenced in a study of blood T cell repertoires in COVID-19. Libraries were prepared by immunoSEQ multiplex PCR; TCRdb keeps only in-frame clonotypes and omits some of them. The sample shows roughly 69,000 clones, 80% to 90% of them seen only once. Sequenced: PBMCs or T cells enriched from blood (not recorded which). Every receptor here comes from a middle-aged woman with acute COVID-19.

The chain recombines TRBV28 with TRBJ1-5, with a weak D call TRBD1 (6 bases). CDR3 length: 13 residues. V lost 6 bases, J lost 2 bases, and 8 bases lay in between. CDR1 is MDHEN and CDR2 is SYDVKM in the germline V gene. Written as DNA, the CDR3 is TGTGCCAGCAGCTCAGGGGGCAATCAGCCCCAGCATTTT. The encoded protein is CASSSGGNQPQHF.

V and J are TRBV5-1 and TRBJ1-5; 7 bases map to TRBD1. The ends lost 4 bases at V and 2 bases at J; junction bases unmatched: 12. Germline loops: CDR1 SGHRS, CDR2 YFSETQ. The CDR3 runs to 17 residues. The chain's CDR3 is CASSPEGPGQGNQPQHF. The CDR3 DNA sequence: TGCGCCAGCAGCCCCGAGGGTCCAGGACAGGGCAATCAGCCCCAGCATTTT.

The gene calls are TRBV27 and TRBJ1-1, with 8 bases fitting TRBD1. The CDR3 extends over 12 amino acids. V was clipped by 7 bases and J by 4 bases; unmatched bases: 2. From germline, CDR1 is MNHEY and CDR2 SMNVEV (reference sequence). CDR3 residues: CASNDRGTEAFF. The DNA for the CDR3 is TGTGCCAGCAATGACAGGGGCACTGAAGCTTTCTTT.

The chain uses TRBV19 and TRBJ1-6; maybe TRBD1 (5 bases). This CDR3 contains 13 residues. V was pared by 10 bases and J by 5 bases, with 12 bases between. Germline V gene lookup returns CDR1 LNHDA and CDR2 SQIVND (reference sequence). The CDR3 region has the DNA TGTGCCACCTCAGGGATTGATAATTCACCCCTCCACTTT. Translated, it gives CATSGIDNSPLHF. Based on the CDR3 plus reference TRBV19 and TRBJ1-6, the full variable domain is DGGITQSPKYLFRKEGQNVTLSCEQNLNHDAMYWYRQDPGQGLRLIYYSQIVNDFQKGDIAEGYSVSREKKESFPLTVTSAQKNPTAFYLCATSGIDNSPLHFGNGTRLTVT.

The chain is built from TRBV3-1 (or the pseudogene TRBV3-2) and TRBJ1-6, with 10 bases identical to TRBD1. Germline CDR1 LGHDT, CDR2 YNNKEL (reference sequence). There are 16 residues in the CDR3. With 2 bases clipped from V and 8 bases from J, the junction kept 6 bases outside the gene matches. The CDR3 nucleotides are TGTGCCAGCAGCCAAAGGAGGGGGACAGGGGATTCACCCCTCCACTTT. It codes for CASSQRRGTGDSPLHF.

In nucleotides, the CDR3 is TGCGCCAGCAGCTTTGCACCTAGCGGGGGGCGACTCAATGAGCAGTTCTTC. Its translation: CASSFAPSGGRLNEQFF. The chain combines TRBV5-1 with TRBJ2-1; TRBD2 agrees at 11 bases. V lost 2 bases and J lost 6; bases outside the gene matches: 10. Germline V gene lookup returns CDR1 SGHRS and CDR2 YFSETQ. CDR3 length: 17 amino acids. Looking up the rest from reference TRBV5-1 and TRBJ2-1 gives the full variable domain: KAGVTQTPRYLIKTRGQQVTLSCSPISGHRSVSWYQQTPGQGLQFLFEYFSETQRNKGNFPGRFSGRQFSNSRSEMNVSTLELGDSALYLCASSFAPSGGRLNEQFFGPGTRLTVL.

The chain joins TRBV19 to TRBJ1-5; D gene ambiguous. The germline V gene has CDR1 LNHDA and CDR2 SQIVND (reference sequence). V shed 3 bases and J shed 4 bases, with 7 bases lying between them. CDR3 length: 13 amino acids. The CDR3 DNA sequence: TGTGCCAGTAGTATCACAGAAAATCAGCCCCAGCATTTT. Protein product: CASSITENQPQHF.

V usage is TRBV3-1 (or the pseudogene TRBV3-2) and J usage is TRBJ1-2; D not resolved. Germline V gene sequence: CDR1 LGHDT, CDR2 YNNKEL (reference sequence). This CDR3 has 14 amino acids. Between the trimmed V and J ends, which lost 3 bases and 4 bases, there was a span of 12 bases. The CDR3 spells CASSHSDLRYGYTF. The CDR3, as DNA: TGTGCCAGCAGCCATTCAGACTTACGCTATGGCTACACCTTC.

This chain uses TRBV3-1 (or the pseudogene TRBV3-2) with TRBJ1-2; TRBD1 might be the D (6 bases). Trimming removed 8 bases from V and 4 bases from J, with 23 bases in between. Germline lookup yields CDR1 LGHDT and CDR2 YNNKEL (reference sequence). The CDR3 is 16 residues long. The CDR3 DNA reads TGTGCCAGCGCACCAGGGGAAGTAGTGGGAAGCTATGGCTACACCTTC. Its translation is CASAPGEVVGSYGYTF.

This chain connects TRBV11-2 to TRBJ1-1; D gene unclear. V shed 0 bases and J shed 1 base, with 3 bases lying between them. Germline V gives CDR1 SGHAT, CDR2 FQNNGV. The CDR3 sequence is 13 residues long. The CDR3 spells CASSLERNTEAFF. The CDR3 nucleotides read TGTGCCAGCAGCTTAGAGAGGAACACTGAAGCTTTCTTT.

The chain links TRBV28 to TRBJ1-4, with D possibly being TRBD1 (6 bases). CDR3 length: 15 residues. Germline loops: CDR1 MDHEN, CDR2 SYDVKM. Deletions cut 4 bases from V and 8 bases from J, with 17 bases between. CDR3 coding DNA: TGTGCCAGCAGTTACCAGATGGGGGGGCGCGAAAAACTGTTTTTT. Translated, it gives CASSYQMGGREKLFF. Based on the CDR3 plus reference TRBV28 and TRBJ1-4, the full variable domain is DVKVTQSSRYLVKRTGEKVFLECVQDMDHENMFWYRQDPGLGLRLIYFSYDVKMKEKGDIPEGYSVSREKKERFSLILESASTNQTSMYLCASSYQMGGREKLFFGSGTQLSVL.

The genes are TRBV7-9 and TRBJ1-2, with a possible D match to TRBD1 (5 bases). Germline-derived CDR1 and CDR2 are SEHNR and FQNEAQ (reference sequence). The CDR3 runs to 12 residues. Trimming left V 5 bases short and J 4 bases short, with 8 bases between. The CDR3 protein is CASSPQVYGYTF. In DNA, the CDR3 is TGTGCCAGCAGCCCACAGGTCTATGGCTACACCTTC. Drawing the rest from reference TRBV7-9 and TRBJ1-2, the complete variable domain is DTGVSQNPRHKITKRGQNVTFRCDPISEHNRLYWYRQTLGQGPEFLTYFQNEAQLEKSRLLSDRFSAERPKGSFSTLEIQRTEQGDSAMYLCASSPQVYGYTFGSGTRLTVV.

The chain links TRBV4-1 to TRBJ2-3; possible D gene TRBD2, 5 bases. Deletions cut 0 bases from V and 2 bases from J, with 9 bases between. Germline CDR1 and CDR2: MGHRA and YSYEKL. This CDR3 is 15 amino acids long. CDR3 region: CASSQEPAVTDTQYF. CDR3 bases: TGCGCCAGCAGCCAAGAACCAGCGGTCACAGATACGCAGTATTTT.

CDR3 nucleotides: TGTGCCAGCAGCGTAGGGGCTAGCCAGTACGTTGGTGAGCAGTTCTTC. Translating it yields CASSVGASQYVGEQFF. The chain is built from TRBV9 and TRBJ2-1; D might be TRBD2 (5 bases). Germline V gene sequence: CDR1 SGDLS, CDR2 YYNGEE. Trimming pared 0 bases from V and 9 bases from J, leaving 19 bases between. The CDR3 is 16 residues long.